Listed below are T cell receptor beta chains from one sample, sequenced in a study of blood T cell repertoires in COVID-19. The table came from immunoSEQ multiplex PCR; TCRdb's copy has only in-frame clones and leaves some out. Counted here are roughly 100,000 clones, 91% occurring once; the ten biggest clones make up roughly 4.5%. Sample: peripheral blood. These receptors all stem from a man between 18 and 29 years old with acute or convalescent COVID-19. CDR3s include the opening cysteine and the closing phenylalanine or tryptophan. A D gene is named only where the DNA matches it firmly.

>TRBJ1-5|-|TRBV19
CASSGGSDNQPQHF
>TRBJ1-1|TRBD1|TRBV27
CASSLSLDREDEAFF
>TRBJ1-1|TRBD1|TRBV10-1
CASSDPSPGQEMNTEAFF
>TRBJ2-2|TRBD2|TRBV5-1
CASSSGGRADTGELFF
>TRBJ2-5|TRBD2|TRBV5-1
CASSFRGGETQYF
>TRBJ2-1|-|TRBV12-3/TRBV12-4
CASSLRGDEQFF
>TRBJ2-7|TRBD1|TRBV19
CASSPGTGTAYEQYF
>TRBJ1-1|-|TRBV4-1
CASSQFWGGGTEAFF
>TRBJ2-7|TRBD2|TRBV7-6
CASSSPTGLAGIPEQYF
>TRBJ1-1|-|TRBV18
CASSMNSGGTEAFF
>TRBJ2-2|-|TRBV25-1
CASSTEAKTGRSGELFF
>TRBJ1-2|TRBD1|TRBV19
CASSIRTGGRDYGYTF
>TRBJ1-1|TRBD1|TRBV5-4
CASSFPGQGANTEAFF
>TRBJ1-2|TRBD1|TRBV6-6
CASSARTGKDYGYTF
>TRBJ2-1|-|TRBV19
CASSSGTGSYNEQFF
>TRBJ1-2|TRBD1|TRBV18
CASSPFPGTGIRYTF
>TRBJ1-1|TRBD1|TRBV6-5
CASSYQGQGGTEAFF
>TRBJ2-7|-|TRBV11-2
CASSLDHSYEQYF
>TRBJ1-1|-|TRBV30
CAWSVLRVTEAFF
>TRBJ2-1|TRBD1|TRBV2
CASSEIPAGTGGNEQFF
>TRBJ2-5|-|TRBV19
CASSDRASQGETQYF
>TRBJ1-3|-|TRBV14
CASSHPSQGFGNTIYF
>TRBJ2-2|-|TRBV29-1
CSVESPLRTRTGELFF
>TRBJ1-4|-|TRBV7-9
CASSLQGSTNEKLFF
>TRBJ2-5|-|TRBV12-3/TRBV12-4
CASSRGAGETQYF
>TRBJ2-6|-|TRBV6-6
CASSYPRRTGANVLTF
>TRBJ1-1|-|TRBV15
CATSRDRGGRDTEAFF
>TRBJ2-2|-|TRBV3-1/TRBV3-2
CASSQNGGGTGELFF
>TRBJ1-6|-|TRBV11-2
CASSLSGHLNSPLHF
>TRBJ2-5|-|TRBV18
CASSPTGLWETQYF
>TRBJ1-5|-|TRBV6-6
CASSYLVRNSNQPQHF
>TRBJ1-5|-|TRBV19
CASGMDTNSNQPQHF
>TRBJ1-2|-|TRBV3-1/TRBV3-2
CASSPAGAGYGYTF
>TRBJ1-4|-|TRBV18
CASSSGTGDEKLFF
>TRBJ1-2|TRBD1|TRBV4-2
CASSQDQTGNYGYTF
>TRBJ1-6|-|TRBV16
CASSPPGGGNSPLHF
>TRBJ1-5|-|TRBV19
CASSIVPAGNQPQHF
>TRBJ2-5|-|TRBV18
CASSLEETQYF
>TRBJ2-7|-|TRBV20-1
CSAQGRNEQYF
>TRBJ1-1|-|TRBV12-3/TRBV12-4
CASSLTENTEAFF
>TRBJ1-2|-|TRBV27
CASKTSGSPGYTF
>TRBJ1-1|TRBD1|TRBV9
CASSPPTGSTEAFF
>TRBJ1-1|TRBD1|TRBV19
CASSPETGSTEAFF
>TRBJ1-3|TRBD1|TRBV5-8
CASSYRGQTGNTIYF
>TRBJ1-1|TRBD1|TRBV13
CASSAWDRGFKNTEAFF
>TRBJ2-7|-|TRBV30
CAWSVLLGEQYF
>TRBJ1-6|-|TRBV9
CASSSRDNWSPLHF
>TRBJ1-2|-|TRBV13
CASSQRRVPYGYTF